This entry lists 27 T cell receptor beta chains sequenced from one sample in a study of response to subunit inactivated influenza vaccine. TCRdb itself ran the RT-PCR reads through MiXCR, one entry per CDR3 protein. The sample has more than 700,000 distinct CDR3 sequences; around 20% are singletons. Sample: PBMCs from blood, taken about 5 days after vaccination. The receptors stem from a middle-aged man who received an inactivated influenza vaccine.

V usage is TRBV14 and J usage is TRBJ2-1, with 12 bases aligning to TRBD2. CDR1 is SGHDN, CDR2 FVKESK, per germline. The CDR3 sequence is 19 residues long. V shed 4 bases, J shed 3 bases, and the junction held 13 bases outside the gene matches. CDR3 loop: CASSPGTSGLASIYNEQFF. The CDR3 region has the DNA TGTGCCAGCAGCCCTGGGACTAGCGGGCTCGCTTCCATCTACAATGAGCAGTTCTTC.

V usage is TRBV20-1 and J usage is TRBJ2-3, with 11 bases aligning to TRBD2. This CDR3 is built from 15 residues. Germline-derived CDR1 and CDR2 are DFQATT and SNEGSKA (reference sequence). The V gene end was trimmed by 3 bases and the J gene end by 0 bases; junction bases not matched to a gene: 2. CDR3: CSASASGRSTDTQYF. DNA of the CDR3: TGCAGTGCTAGTGCTAGCGGGAGGAGCACAGATACGCAGTATTTT.

The genes are TRBV12-3 or TRBV12-4 and TRBJ2-7; D ambiguous. V lost 6 bases, J lost 4 bases, and 10 bases lay in between. The CDR3 extends over 12 amino acids. Written as DNA, the CDR3 is TGTGCCAGCAGGGGGATCGAGTACGAGCAGTACTTC. Residues: CASRGIEYEQYF.

This clonotype was seen only a few times. The V gene is TRBV20-1, the J gene TRBJ1-5; D not certain. The CDR3 length is 13 residues. CDR1 DFQATT and CDR2 SNEGSKA come from the germline V gene (reference sequence). V was pared by 2 bases and J by 3 bases, with 8 bases between. CDR3 in amino acids: CSARSGSNQPQHF. CDR3 bases: TGCAGTGCTAGATCCGGTTCCAATCAGCCCCAGCATTTT.

The chain carries TRBV6-5 and TRBJ2-5; 7 bases line up with TRBD1. The CDR3 covers 14 residues. Germline lookup yields CDR1 MNHEY and CDR2 SVGAGI. Trimming at V came to 4 bases and at J to 5 bases, leaving 7 bases not matched to a gene. The CDR3 DNA follows: TGTGCCAGCAGTTCGGGACAGAGGTGGGAGACCCAGTACTTC. It translates to CASSSGQRWETQYF.

This clonotype has more than one count but fewer than ten. The chain carries TRBV6-5 and TRBJ1-2; possible D gene TRBD1, 6 bases. The CDR3 is 14 amino acids. CDR1 and CDR2 from the germline V gene are MNHEY and SVGAGI. The ends were cut back, 0 bases at V and 4 bases at J, with 9 bases in the middle. The CDR3 nucleotides are TGTGCCAGCAGTTACTCAGGCAGGGGCTATGGCTACACCTTC. Translated: CASSYSGRGYGYTF.

In DNA form, the CDR3 reads TGTGCCAGCAGCCCGGGACAGGGCCCTAGTGAGCAGTTCTTC. This codes for CASSPGQGPSEQFF. The rearrangement links TRBV12-3 or TRBV12-4 to TRBJ2-1; 9 nucleotides agree with TRBD1. The CDR3 extends over 14 amino acids. J was trimmed by 9 bases and V by 6 bases; bases with no gene match: 9.

This clonotype was seen a single time. This chain links TRBV24-1 with TRBJ2-1; 8 nucleotides agree with TRBD2. The length of the CDR3 is 17 residues. V shed 2 bases, J shed 10 bases, and the junction held 15 bases outside the gene matches. Germline V gives CDR1 KGHDR, CDR2 SFDVKD. As DNA, the CDR3 is TGTGCCACCAGTGATTCCACTGCGGGAGGTTTACCAAGGGAGCAGTTCTTC. Translating gives CATSDSTAGGLPREQFF.

CDR3 region: CASSFALDYNEQFF. In DNA form, the CDR3 reads TGTGCCAGCAGCTTCGCCCTAGACTACAATGAGCAGTTCTTC. V gene TRBV5-8 combines with J gene TRBJ2-1; no clear D gene. This CDR3 contains 14 residues. Germline CDR1 and CDR2: SGHTS and YDEGEE. The germline V and J ends were trimmed by 2 bases and 3 bases, with 9 bases remaining between them.

This clonotype has just a few counts. The V and J genes are TRBV4-3 and TRBJ2-7; possibly TRBD1 for D (6 bases). Germline V CDR1 and CDR2: LGHNA, YSLEER. Trimming shortened V by 0 bases and J by 0 bases, and 12 bases separated the two germline ends. CDR3 length: 16 amino acids. This CDR3 reads CASSQDHWGRSYEQYF. In DNA, the CDR3 is TGCGCCAGCAGCCAAGATCACTGGGGGCGCTCCTACGAGCAGTACTTC.

This clonotype has at least ten counts. This chain joins TRBV29-1 and TRBJ2-1, with 11 bases matching TRBD2. Trimming cost V 4 bases and J 8 bases; bases outside gene matches: 7. The CDR3 totals 14 residues. In germline, CDR1 is SQVTM, CDR2 ANQGSEA. CDR3 amino acids: CSVARTSGSYEQFF. Here the CDR3 DNA reads TGCAGCGTTGCCCGCACTAGCGGGAGCTATGAGCAGTTCTTC.

The chain has TRBV5-1 and TRBJ2-4, with D perhaps TRBD2 (6 bases). V shed 4 bases and J shed 10 bases, with 18 bases lying between them. From germline, CDR1 is SGHRS and CDR2 YFSETQ. The CDR3 has 14 residues. CDR3 bases: TGCGCCAGCAGCGAAGGAGGGCTAAGGGGTATTCAGTACTTC. This translates into CASSEGGLRGIQYF.

The V gene is TRBV10-3, the J gene TRBJ2-7; D remains unclear. The CDR3 is made up of 14 amino acids. The germline V gene has CDR1 ENHRY and CDR2 SYGVKD. V was trimmed by 3 bases and J by 3 bases, leaving 12 bases between them. This CDR3 reads CAISDSAQSYEQYF. For the CDR3, the DNA is TGTGCCATCAGTGACTCGGCACAGAGCTACGAGCAGTACTTC.

V usage is TRBV12-3 or TRBV12-4 and J usage is TRBJ1-3, with D tentatively TRBD1 (5 bases). The CDR3 length is 14 residues. The V end was cut by 8 bases, the J end by 2 bases, with 13 bases between. The CDR3 nucleotides are TGTGCCAGCGGCCTAGGGGTTGCTGGAAACACCATATATTTT. It encodes CASGLGVAGNTIYF.

The CDR3: CASSVDQAETQYF. The CDR3, as DNA: TGTGCCAGCAGCGTAGATCAGGCGGAGACCCAGTACTTC. The chain carries TRBV9 and TRBJ2-5; D is unclear. Germline V CDR1 and CDR2: SGDLS, YYNGEE. The CDR3 runs to 13 residues. V lost 0 bases and J lost 5, with 8 bases in between.

Notes on this clonotype: One end of the junction does not line up with germline, which may come from a read error. The rearrangement joins TRBV7-9 to TRBJ2-7, with 11 bases fitting TRBD1. The CDR3 is 14 amino acids. Looked up from germline, CDR1 is SEHNR and CDR2 is FQNEAQ (reference sequence). CDR3 in amino acids: CACSPGTGGYEQYF. The CDR3 nucleotides are TGTGCCTGCAGCCCCGGGACAGGGGGCTACGAGCAGTACTTC. The full variable domain, in which reference TRBV7-9 and TRBJ2-7 provide the parts outside the CDR3, is DTGVSQNPRHKITKRGQNVTFRCDPISEHNRLYWYRQTLGQGPEFLTYFQNEAQLEKSRLLSDRFSAERPKGSFSTLEIQRTEQGDSAMYLCACSPGTGGYEQYFGPGTRLTVT.

At least ten counts were recorded for this clonotype. The rearrangement joins TRBV7-9 to TRBJ2-7, with 10 bases aligning to TRBD1. CDR1 is SEHNR and CDR2 is FQNEAQ in the germline V gene (reference sequence). Germline trimming cut 8 bases from V and 3 bases from J; bases unmatched to any gene: 4. This CDR3 is built from 13 residues. The CDR3 reads CASGTGEYYEQYF. CDR3 DNA sequence: TGTGCCAGCGGGACAGGGGAATACTACGAGCAGTACTTC.

This clonotype was recorded many times. The genes are TRBV20-1 and TRBJ1-1; D is possibly TRBD1 (5 bases). The V gene lost 7 bases and the J gene lost 2 bases, with 11 bases spanning the gap. In germline, CDR1 is DFQATT, CDR2 SNEGSKA (reference sequence). CDR3 length: 12 residues. CDR3 DNA sequence: TGCAGTGTCTGGGGGGGAAACACTGAAGCTTTCTTT. Translated: CSVWGGNTEAFF.

In its sample, this clonotype was seen a few times. The rearrangement uses TRBV6-5 and TRBJ2-1, with D possibly TRBD1 on 6 matching bases. Trimming took 8 bases from V and 3 from J, leaving 8 bases between them. Germline V gene lookup returns CDR1 MNHEY and CDR2 SVGAGI. The CDR3 has 12 residues. CDR3 residues: CASGQIYNEQFF. The CDR3 nucleotides are TGTGCCAGCGGACAGATCTACAATGAGCAGTTCTTC.

This clonotype was seen a few times. The chain uses TRBV20-1 and TRBJ2-7, with 14 nucleotides matching TRBD2. The CDR3 runs 16 residues. Trimming cost V 4 bases and J 1 base; bases outside gene matches: 6. Per germline, CDR1 DFQATT and CDR2 SNEGSKA (reference sequence). DNA for the CDR3: TGCAGTGCTACCGGGACTAGCGGGAGAAGTTCCTACGAGCAGTACTTC. This gives the protein CSATGTSGRSSYEQYF.

This chain joins TRBV6-1 and TRBJ2-5, with a tentative D call TRBD1 (7 bases). Germline values: CDR1 MNHNS, CDR2 SASEGT. This CDR3 region has 15 residues. The V gene lost 6 bases and the J gene lost 1 base, with 15 bases spanning the gap. CDR3 sequence reads: CASSLRDSLQETQYF. In nucleotides, the CDR3 is TGTGCCAGCAGCCTGCGGGACAGCCTCCAAGAGACCCAGTACTTC.

This clonotype has only a few counts. The chain couples TRBV20-1 to TRBJ2-1, with a weak D call TRBD2 (5 bases). There are 18 residues in the CDR3. Deletions cut 0 bases from V and 0 bases from J, with 18 bases between. CDR1 and CDR2 (germline): DFQATT, SNEGSKA (reference sequence). The CDR3 region has the DNA TGCAGTGCTAGAGATCCGCTAGCACCATTTAGCTCCTACAATGAGCAGTTCTTC. It specifies CSARDPLAPFSSYNEQFF.

This clonotype was observed a handful of times. The chain is built from TRBV4-2 and TRBJ1-1; D is unclear. Germline lookup yields CDR1 LGHNA and CDR2 YNFKEQ. V lost 4 bases, J lost 5 bases, and 14 bases lay in between. There are 14 residues in the CDR3. CDR3 region: CASSPEARNTEAFF. The DNA for the CDR3 is TGTGCCAGCAGCCCAGAGGCGAGGAATACTGAAGCTTTCTTT.

This clonotype was picked up a small number of times. The rearrangement uses TRBV5-1 and TRBJ2-7; 10 nucleotides align to TRBD2. V shed 4 bases, J shed 1 base, and the junction held 14 bases outside the gene matches. In germline, CDR1 is SGHRS, CDR2 YFSETQ. CDR3 length equals 18 residues. For the CDR3, the DNA is TGCGCCAGCAGCCCGCTGGGGCATAGCGGGGGGATTTCCTACGAGCAGTACTTC. As protein: CASSPLGHSGGISYEQYF.

The sample holds a few counts of this clonotype. V is TRBV4-3 and J is TRBJ2-7, with D possibly TRBD1 on 5 matching bases. The CDR3 is 15 amino acids. Germline CDR1 reads LGHNA; CDR2 reads YSLEER. The V end lost 0 bases, the J end lost 4 bases, and 13 bases lay between the germline ends. CDR3 sequence reads: CASSQESRGVYEQYF. CDR3 DNA: TGCGCCAGCAGCCAAGAAAGTAGGGGCGTTTACGAGCAGTACTTC.

V gene TRBV12-3 or TRBV12-4 combines with J gene TRBJ1-1; D is unclear. The CDR3 contains 13 residues. V shed 4 bases and J shed 0 bases, with 6 bases lying between them. The CDR3 reads CASSSIVNTEAFF. The CDR3 bases are TGTGCCAGCAGTTCCATCGTGAACACTGAAGCTTTCTTT.

The CDR3 DNA is TGCAGCGCGGTCGGACAGGAAAAAAGGGAGCTGTTTTTT. This translates into CSAVGQEKRELFF. The chain combines TRBV29-1 with TRBJ2-2; TRBD1 matches at 7 bases. Germline CDR1 is SQVTM and CDR2 is ANQGSEA. V was pared by 7 bases and J by 9 bases, with 11 bases of the junction left unmatched. The CDR3 length is 13 residues.